A single sample gave rise to the 28 T cell receptor beta chains below, sequenced in a study of response to subunit inactivated influenza vaccine. TCRdb reprocessed the RT-PCR reads via MiXCR and lists one record per CDR3 protein. The sample holds about 520,000 distinct CDR3 sequences, approximately 24% seen once. This sample comprised CD4+ T cells sorted from PBMCs, obtained about 5 days after vaccination. The receptor set was obtained from a man aged 45-65 years who received an inactivated influenza vaccine.

This clonotype was picked up many times. The chain links TRBV4-3 to TRBJ2-1, with 8 nucleotides matching TRBD2. This CDR3 has 15 residues. Losses at the gene ends were 0 bases for V and 4 bases for J; bases not matched to a gene: 2. Germline CDR1 and CDR2: LGHNA and YSLEER. CDR3 coding DNA: TGCGCCAGCAGCCAAGACGGGGGGGGGTACAATGAGCAGTTCTTC. It yields the protein CASSQDGGGYNEQFF.

With respect to this clonotype: With only one base between it and a far larger clone, this is likely a read error. V usage is TRBV5-6 and J usage is TRBJ2-6, with D possibly TRBD1 on 5 matching bases. Germline V gene data show CDR1 as SGHDT and CDR2 as YYEEEE. The CDR3 length is 14 residues. The CDR3 here is CASSLSSGANILTF. The CDR3 nucleotides are TGTGCCAGCAGCTTGAGCTCTGGGGCCAACATCCTGACTTTC.

The chain combines TRBV20-1 with TRBJ2-7; 7 nucleotides match TRBD1. Germline CDR1 reads DFQATT; CDR2 reads SNEGSKA (reference sequence). Unmatched junction bases numbered 4, after V lost 4 bases and J lost 4 bases. This CDR3 comprises 12 residues. CDR3 amino acids: CSATKTGYEQYF. For the CDR3, the DNA is TGCAGTGCTACTAAGACAGGGTACGAGCAGTACTTC.

The chain uses TRBV27 and TRBJ1-2, with a tentative D call TRBD1 (5 bases). The V gene lost 5 bases and the J gene lost 7 bases, with 14 bases spanning the gap. This CDR3 is built from 13 residues. Germline-derived CDR1 and CDR2 are MNHEY and SMNVEV (reference sequence). CDR3 protein: CASSPWGSGGYTF. The DNA for the CDR3 is TGTGCCAGCAGTCCATGGGGGAGCGGTGGCTACACCTTC.

This clonotype turned up a few times. The chain combines TRBV5-1 with TRBJ2-2; D is undetermined. Trimming cost V 0 bases and J 4 bases, with 19 bases left between them. Germline lookup yields CDR1 SGHRS and CDR2 YFSETQ. The CDR3 consists of 18 residues. CDR3 loop: CASSLAAQGRRVTGELFF. The CDR3 nucleotides are TGCGCCAGCAGCTTGGCGGCTCAAGGGCGTCGAGTCACCGGGGAGCTGTTTTTT.

The V gene is TRBV10-3, the J gene TRBJ1-2; 9 bases match TRBD1. This CDR3 has 16 amino acids. Germline-derived CDR1 and CDR2 are ENHRY and SYGVKD. V was clipped by 5 bases and J by 3 bases; unmatched bases: 10. The CDR3 coding sequence is TGTGCCATCAGTATCCGGGACAGGGCTGATTACTATGGCTACACCTTC. This codes for CAISIRDRADYYGYTF.

The chain combines TRBV20-1 with TRBJ2-3; TRBD1 matches 7 bases. Germline V CDR1 and CDR2: DFQATT, SNEGSKA (reference sequence). The CDR3 has 16 residues. With V trimmed by 6 bases and J by 3 bases, 15 bases remained unmatched. CDR3 bases: TGCAGTGCCAGAATCCCACGACAGGGTGGGACAGATACGCAGTATTTT. Translation: CSARIPRQGGTDTQYF.

The chain employs TRBV5-1 and TRBJ2-1; 10 positions match TRBD2. Germline V gene data show CDR1 as SGHRS and CDR2 as YFSETQ. This CDR3 contains 16 residues. V lost 2 bases and J lost 1; bases outside the gene matches: 3. The CDR3 protein is CASSFSGRNSYNEQFF. Written as DNA, the CDR3 is TGCGCCAGCAGCTTTAGCGGGAGGAATTCCTACAATGAGCAGTTCTTC.

This clonotype was seen a few times. The chain couples TRBV7-3 to TRBJ2-2; D not resolved. The germline V gene encodes CDR1 SGHTA and CDR2 FQGTGA. V lost 1 base and J lost 1, with 13 bases in between. The CDR3 length is 17 residues. The CDR3 DNA sequence: TGTGCCAGCAGCTTAAGTGAGGCCCAGGTGAACACCGGGGAGCTGTTTTTT. Translated: CASSLSEAQVNTGELFF.

This clonotype came up a few times. This sequence joins TRBV12-3 or TRBV12-4 and TRBJ1-2, with D unresolved. The V and J ends lost 3 bases and 4 bases respectively, with 6 bases between them. There are 12 residues in the CDR3. The CDR3 region is CASSFRLYGYTF. For the CDR3, the DNA is TGTGCCAGCAGTTTTCGCCTCTATGGCTACACCTTC.

The CDR3 DNA is TGCGCCAGCAGCCGGGAACCCCTCTACAATGAGCAGTTCTTC. Translation: CASSREPLYNEQFF. The chain couples TRBV4-1 to TRBJ2-1, with D unresolved. This CDR3 is built from 14 residues. Germline V lookup: CDR1 MGHRA, CDR2 YSYEKL. Trimming stripped 4 bases from V and 3 bases from J, with 10 bases between.

This rearrangement joins TRBV11-2 to TRBJ2-3, with 9 bases aligning to TRBD2. The CDR3 runs to 18 residues. Germline CDR1 and CDR2: SGHAT and FQNNGV. The V gene end was trimmed by 5 bases and the J gene end by 3 bases; junction bases not matched to a gene: 15. The CDR3 spells CASSALIIAGVRTDTQYF. The CDR3 coding sequence is TGTGCCAGCAGCGCACTCATAATAGCGGGAGTGAGGACAGATACGCAGTATTTT.

This clonotype was observed a handful of times. This rearrangement joins TRBV28 to TRBJ1-6; 7 nucleotides agree with TRBD1. With V trimmed by 3 bases and J by 8 bases, 1 base remained unmatched. This CDR3 is 13 amino acids long. Germline values: CDR1 MDHEN, CDR2 SYDVKM. The CDR3 is CASSFTGDSPLHF. Written as DNA, the CDR3 is TGTGCCAGCAGTTTTACAGGGGATTCACCCCTCCACTTT.

This clonotype appeared a few times. The chain combines TRBV29-1 with TRBJ2-7, with 10 bases matching TRBD1. This CDR3 is 13 amino acids long. V lost 4 bases and J lost 2; bases outside the gene matches: 2. Germline CDR1 reads SQVTM; CDR2 reads ANQGSEA. CDR3 sequence: CSVGDRGPYEQYF. The CDR3 DNA reads TGCAGCGTTGGGGACAGGGGTCCCTACGAGCAGTACTTC.

The chain links TRBV12-3 or TRBV12-4 to TRBJ2-1, with TRBD2 matching over 9 bases. The CDR3 contains 12 residues. V trimming: 3 bases; J trimming: 16 bases; junction bases outside the gene matches: 7. The CDR3 DNA reads as TGTGCCAGCAGTTTGGGTATAGCGGGAGATTTCTTC. Translating it yields CASSLGIAGDFF.

This clonotype was seen a handful of times. The chain links TRBV29-1 to TRBJ2-5, with 7 bases identical to TRBD2. This CDR3 is built from 14 residues. CDR1 is SQVTM, CDR2 ANQGSEA, per germline. Trimming cost V 1 base and J 5 bases; bases outside gene matches: 7. The CDR3, as DNA: TGCAGCGTTGAAGTTGCGGGAGCTTGGGAGACCCAGTACTTC. Protein sequence: CSVEVAGAWETQYF.

This rearrangement joins TRBV6-5 to TRBJ2-7; 8 bases align to TRBD2. Germline-derived CDR1 and CDR2 are MNHEY and SVGAGI. V lost 0 bases, J lost 0 bases, and 4 bases stayed unmatched. The length of the CDR3 is 16 residues. CDR3 coding DNA: TGTGCCAGCAGTTACTCGAGCGGGGGAAGCTCCTACGAGCAGTACTTC. This codes for CASSYSSGGSSYEQYF.

The rearrangement links TRBV7-2 to TRBJ2-2, with D hard to call. Trimming cost V 3 bases and J 6 bases, with 8 bases left between them. The germline CDR1 and CDR2 sequences are SGHTA and FQGNSA. CDR3 length: 13 amino acids. DNA of the CDR3: TGTGCCAGCAGCTTTGGTATAGCCGGGGAGCTGTTTTTT. Translating it yields CASSFGIAGELFF.

This clonotype was recorded a few times. V and J are TRBV2 and TRBJ2-3; TRBD1 matches at 7 bases. The CDR3 totals 15 residues. J gave up 0 bases and V 4 bases, and 4 bases lay outside the gene matches. CDR1 is SNHLY and CDR2 is FYNNEI in the germline V gene. The CDR3 nucleotides are TGTGCCAGCAGTGTGGACAGGACTAGCACAGATACGCAGTATTTT. Amino acids: CASSVDRTSTDTQYF. Supplemented by reference TRBV2 and TRBJ2-3, the full variable domain reads EPEVTQTPSHQVTQMGQEVILRCVPISNHLYFYWYRQILGQKVEFLVSFYNNEISEKSEIFDDQFSVERPDGSNFTLKIRSTKLEDSAMYFCASSVDRTSTDTQYFGPGTRLTVL.

The chain employs TRBV4-3 and TRBJ2-5; D may be TRBD1 (5 bases). The V end was cut by 0 bases, the J end by 7 bases, with 12 bases between. The CDR3 spans 14 residues. CDR1 is LGHNA and CDR2 is YSLEER in the germline V gene. The CDR3, as DNA: TGCGCCAGCAGCCAAGATGGACAATCGGGGACCCAGTACTTC. Its translation is CASSQDGQSGTQYF.

At least ten counts were recorded for this clonotype. J is TRBJ2-7 and V is TRBV28, with 11 bases matching TRBD1. Trimming removed 5 bases from V and 3 bases from J; junction bases left unmatched: 3. In germline, CDR1 is MDHEN, CDR2 SYDVKM. The CDR3 contains 14 residues. The CDR3 nucleotides read TGTGCCAGCAGTGGGGACAGGGGGAACTACGAGCAGTACTTC. Translating gives CASSGDRGNYEQYF.

The chain employs TRBV7-8 and TRBJ2-1; D is undetermined. The V end was cut by 2 bases, the J end by 9 bases, with 14 bases between. Germline CDR1 reads SGHVS; CDR2 reads FQNEAQ. CDR3 size: 14 residues. Here the CDR3 reads CASSLMRLTLEQFF. In DNA, the CDR3 is TGTGCCAGCAGCTTAATGCGACTGACGCTTGAGCAGTTCTTC.

This clonotype turned up a few times. The chain couples TRBV10-3 to TRBJ1-5; TRBD1 matches at 7 bases. The V gene's germline CDR1 is ENHRY and CDR2 SYGVKD. The V gene end was trimmed by 5 bases and the J gene end by 4 bases; junction bases not matched to a gene: 8. The CDR3 loop spans 15 amino acids. The CDR3 nucleotides read TGTGCCATCAGTCAAGGGGCAGGGGGAAATCAGCCCCAGCATTTT. Translated: CAISQGAGGNQPQHF.

This clonotype appeared many times. The chain carries TRBV5-1 and TRBJ2-7; D is unclear. The germline V gene encodes CDR1 SGHRS and CDR2 YFSETQ. The CDR3 covers 14 residues. The V end lost 0 bases, the J end lost 0 bases, and 7 bases lay between the germline ends. This CDR3 is CASSLADSSYEQYF. CDR3 sequence (DNA): TGCGCCAGCAGCTTGGCGGATTCCTCCTACGAGCAGTACTTC.

The chain links TRBV20-1 to TRBJ2-1; 7 nucleotides agree with TRBD2. The CDR3 loop spans 14 amino acids. Per the germline V gene, CDR1 is DFQATT and CDR2 is SNEGSKA (reference sequence). V trimming: 3 bases; J trimming: 3 bases; junction bases outside the gene matches: 5. As DNA, the CDR3 is TGCAGTGCTAGTATGTCTAGCGGCTACAATGAGCAGTTCTTC. Its translation is CSASMSSGYNEQFF.

The gene calls are TRBV10-3 and TRBJ2-7; D tentatively fits TRBD1 or TRBD2 (5 bases each). Germline V gene lookup returns CDR1 ENHRY and CDR2 SYGVKD. The CDR3 has 14 residues. Trimming stripped 0 bases from V and 3 bases from J, with 9 bases between. CDR3 region: CAISESGGGYEQYF. The CDR3 region has the DNA TGTGCCATCAGTGAGTCGGGTGGGGGCTACGAGCAGTACTTC.

The V call is TRBV28, the J call TRBJ2-3; D is possibly TRBD2 (6 bases). Trimming cost V 6 bases and J 9 bases, with 22 bases left between them. The germline V gene has CDR1 MDHEN and CDR2 SYDVKM. The CDR3 length is 15 residues. CDR3 nucleotide sequence: TGTGCCAGCAGCCAGACTAGTCTAGGGGTTGAGACGCAGTATTTT. This encodes CASSQTSLGVETQYF.

The rearrangement links TRBV7-2 to TRBJ2-3, with TRBD2 identical over 9 bases. CDR1 SGHTA and CDR2 FQGNSA come from the germline V gene. The CDR3 length is 15 residues. V gave up 5 bases and J gave up 5 bases; unmatched junction bases: 8. The CDR3 is CASSEGRGGVDTQYF. The CDR3, as DNA: TGTGCCAGCAGCGAAGGGCGGGGGGGCGTAGATACGCAGTATTTT.